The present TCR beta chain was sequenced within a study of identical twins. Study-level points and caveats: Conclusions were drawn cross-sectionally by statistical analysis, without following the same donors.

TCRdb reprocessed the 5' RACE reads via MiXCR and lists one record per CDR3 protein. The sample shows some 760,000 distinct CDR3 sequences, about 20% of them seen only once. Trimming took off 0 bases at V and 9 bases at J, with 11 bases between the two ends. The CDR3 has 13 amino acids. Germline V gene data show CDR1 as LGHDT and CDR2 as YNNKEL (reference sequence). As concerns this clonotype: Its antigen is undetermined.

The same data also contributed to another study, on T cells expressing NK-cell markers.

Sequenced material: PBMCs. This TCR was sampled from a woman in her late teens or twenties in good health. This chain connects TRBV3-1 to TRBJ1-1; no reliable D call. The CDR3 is CASSQEPGSQAFF. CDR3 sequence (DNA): TGTGCCAGCAGCCAAGAACCGGGTTCCCAAGCTTTCTTT.